These 17 T cell receptor beta chains were all obtained from the same sample, sequenced in a study of patients and donors after allogeneic stem cell transplantation. TCRdb fed the RT-PCR reads into MiXCR, producing one record per CDR3 protein. The repertoire holds about 150,000 distinct CDR3 sequences, nearly 25% seen once, with roughly a quarter in the top ten. The sequenced material came from blood, either unsorted or a sorted T cell fraction (not recorded which). These receptors originate from a human donor who was either an allogeneic HSCT recipient or a stem cell or donor lymphocyte infusion donor (not recorded which). It is not recorded whose cells these are; they may come from a transplant donor.

The chain combines TRBV15 with TRBJ2-1, with 8 bases lining up with TRBD2. The CDR3 covers 13 residues. CDR1 is LNHNV and CDR2 is YYDKDF in the germline V gene (reference sequence). V lost 5 bases, J lost 9 bases, and 6 bases stayed unmatched. The CDR3 DNA is TGTGCCACCAGCCGGGGGGGCTGGAGTGAGCAGTTCTTC. The encoded protein is CATSRGGWSEQFF. Supplemented by reference TRBV15 and TRBJ2-1, the full variable domain reads DAMVIQNPRYQVTQFGKPVTLSCSQTLNHNVMYWYQQKSSQAPKLLFHYYDKDFNNEADTPDNFQSRRPNTSFCFLDIRSPGLGDTAMYLCATSRGGWSEQFFGPGTRLTVL.

Ten or more counts support this clonotype. The chain uses TRBV12-3 or TRBV12-4 and TRBJ1-2; D call uncertain. The CDR3 is 15 residues long. V was cut by 3 bases and J by 7 bases, with 18 bases left in between. This CDR3 reads CASSLEDLVIAGYTF. The CDR3 DNA sequence: TGTGCCAGCAGTTTGGAGGACCTGGTGATCGCTGGCTACACCTTC.

This clonotype has more than one count but fewer than ten. The chain joins TRBV9 to TRBJ1-4, with TRBD1 identical over 9 bases. CDR1 SGDLS and CDR2 YYNGEE come from the germline V gene. CDR3 length: 15 amino acids. The J segment lost 5 bases and the V segment lost 0 bases, leaving 2 bases of the junction unmatched. CDR3 in amino acids: CASSVAGTGNEKLFF. The CDR3 coding sequence is TGTGCCAGCAGCGTAGCCGGGACAGGGAATGAAAAACTGTTTTTT.

The gene calls are TRBV12-5 and TRBJ2-1, with TRBD1 identical over 7 bases. The CDR3 covers 15 residues. V was pared by 6 bases and J by 5 bases, with 10 bases of the junction left unmatched. Per the germline V gene, CDR1 is LGHNT and CDR2 is FRNRAP. CDR3 region: CASGDQGVANNEQFF. DNA of the CDR3: TGTGCTAGTGGCGATCAGGGGGTTGCTAACAATGAGCAGTTCTTC.

This clonotype occurred a few times. The CDR3 nucleotides are TGTGCCAGCAGTAAGGGACAGCTGAACACTGAAGCTTTCTTT. Translation gives CASSKGQLNTEAFF. The chain carries TRBV28 and TRBJ1-1; 7 bases are a match to TRBD1. The V and J ends lost 5 bases and 0 bases, in that order; junction bases with no gene match: 3. Germline CDR1 and CDR2: MDHEN and SYDVKM. The CDR3 is 14 amino acids.

This clonotype turned up a few times. The chain combines TRBV6-1 with TRBJ1-3; D not resolved. The CDR3 is made up of 14 amino acids. Germline V gene lookup returns CDR1 MNHNS and CDR2 SASEGT. The V end lost 6 bases, the J end lost 4 bases, and 13 bases lay between the germline ends. The CDR3 protein is CASREPGRGNTIYF. CDR3 coding DNA: TGTGCCAGCAGGGAGCCCGGGAGAGGAAACACCATATATTTT.

This clonotype has only a few counts. The V gene is TRBV6-5, the J gene TRBJ2-3; a weak D match, TRBD1 (5 bases). The V gene's germline CDR1 is MNHEY and CDR2 SVGAGI. V was pared by 8 bases and J by 0 bases, with 21 bases between. The CDR3 sequence is 17 residues long. The CDR3 protein is CASQPAFGHVSTDTQYF. The DNA for the CDR3 is TGTGCCAGCCAACCAGCCTTCGGACACGTTAGCACAGATACGCAGTATTTT.

This clonotype has a handful of counts. The chain has TRBV7-2 and TRBJ2-1, with D possibly matching TRBD2 (5 bases). The germline CDR1 and CDR2 sequences are SGHTA and FQGNSA. Trimming cost V 4 bases and J 7 bases, with 11 bases left between them. The CDR3 consists of 13 residues. CDR3 protein: CASSSTRENEQFF. CDR3 bases: TGTGCCAGCAGCTCAACTAGAGAGAATGAGCAGTTCTTC.

The chain uses TRBV5-5 and TRBJ2-2; D might be TRBD1 or TRBD2, each matching 6 bases. The CDR3 is 18 amino acids. Looked up from germline, CDR1 is SGHKS and CDR2 is YYEKEE (reference sequence). Trimming took off 2 bases at V and 1 base at J, with 18 bases between the two ends. CDR3 residues: CASSFSNAGHVNTGELFF. DNA of the CDR3: TGTGCCAGCAGCTTCTCCAACGCGGGACACGTGAACACCGGGGAGCTGTTTTTT.

This clonotype was recorded many times. The CDR3 DNA is TGTGCCAGCAGTCAAGGACAGCCTAATGAAAAACTGTTTTTT. It translates to CASSQGQPNEKLFF. The chain recombines TRBV12-3 or TRBV12-4 with TRBJ1-4; TRBD1 is a possible D gene (6 bases). The CDR3 covers 14 residues. The V end was cut by 5 bases, the J end by 3 bases, with 10 bases between.

CDR3 coding DNA: TGTGCCAGCAGACCAGGGACTAGCGGGGCAGATACGCAGTATTTT. It codes for CASRPGTSGADTQYF. The chain combines TRBV12-3 or TRBV12-4 with TRBJ2-3; TRBD2 matches at 13 bases. CDR3 length: 15 residues. Trimming at V came to 6 bases and at J to 4 bases, leaving 4 bases not matched to a gene.

This clonotype was seen more than once but under ten times. This rearrangement joins TRBV27 to TRBJ1-1; D gene unclear. From germline, CDR1 is MNHEY and CDR2 SMNVEV (reference sequence). V dropped 3 bases and J dropped 1 base, with 9 bases sitting between them. The CDR3 spans 14 residues. CDR3 loop: CASSFIKGNTEAFF. The CDR3 bases are TGTGCCAGCAGTTTCATTAAAGGGAACACTGAAGCTTTCTTT.

This clonotype was observed many times. This chain connects TRBV12-3 or TRBV12-4 to TRBJ1-5; D ambiguous. The CDR3 spans 13 residues. Trimming shortened V by 8 bases and J by 6 bases, and 14 bases separated the two germline ends. CDR3 nucleotides: TGTGCCAGCCGCACCGAAGGGCTTCAGCCCCAGCATTTT. Translating it yields CASRTEGLQPQHF.

V is TRBV12-3 or TRBV12-4 and J is TRBJ2-3; the D is unclear. The V and J ends lost 2 bases and 4 bases respectively, with 7 bases between them. The CDR3 has 13 amino acids. CDR3 DNA sequence: TGTGCCAGCAGTTTAATCGGACCAGATACGCAGTATTTT. It translates to CASSLIGPDTQYF.

The rearrangement joins TRBV29-1 to TRBJ2-7; possible D gene TRBD2, 5 bases. The germline V gene encodes CDR1 SQVTM and CDR2 ANQGSEA. The CDR3 covers 11 residues. V lost 4 bases and J 7 bases, leaving 11 bases between the germline ends. CDR3 nucleotide sequence: TGCAGCGTTGCGGAGGCTAGTGAGCAGTACTTC. Translation: CSVAEASEQYF.

This sequence joins TRBV5-1 and TRBJ2-4; D remains ambiguous. The germline V and J ends were trimmed by 2 bases and 0 bases, with 9 bases remaining between them. This CDR3 spans 15 amino acids. Germline V gene lookup returns CDR1 SGHRS and CDR2 YFSETQ. The CDR3 sequence is CASSFSALAKNIQYF. The CDR3 DNA is TGCGCCAGCAGCTTCTCTGCCTTAGCCAAAAACATTCAGTACTTC.

This sequence joins TRBV6-1 and TRBJ1-4; a weak D match, TRBD1 (6 bases). Per the germline V gene, CDR1 is MNHNS and CDR2 is SASEGT. The CDR3 sequence is 14 residues long. Trimming took off 2 bases at V and 6 bases at J, with 10 bases between the two ends. Here the CDR3 DNA reads TGTGCCAGCAGTGAACAGGGGAGGGATGAAAAACTGTTTTTT. Its protein product is CASSEQGRDEKLFF.